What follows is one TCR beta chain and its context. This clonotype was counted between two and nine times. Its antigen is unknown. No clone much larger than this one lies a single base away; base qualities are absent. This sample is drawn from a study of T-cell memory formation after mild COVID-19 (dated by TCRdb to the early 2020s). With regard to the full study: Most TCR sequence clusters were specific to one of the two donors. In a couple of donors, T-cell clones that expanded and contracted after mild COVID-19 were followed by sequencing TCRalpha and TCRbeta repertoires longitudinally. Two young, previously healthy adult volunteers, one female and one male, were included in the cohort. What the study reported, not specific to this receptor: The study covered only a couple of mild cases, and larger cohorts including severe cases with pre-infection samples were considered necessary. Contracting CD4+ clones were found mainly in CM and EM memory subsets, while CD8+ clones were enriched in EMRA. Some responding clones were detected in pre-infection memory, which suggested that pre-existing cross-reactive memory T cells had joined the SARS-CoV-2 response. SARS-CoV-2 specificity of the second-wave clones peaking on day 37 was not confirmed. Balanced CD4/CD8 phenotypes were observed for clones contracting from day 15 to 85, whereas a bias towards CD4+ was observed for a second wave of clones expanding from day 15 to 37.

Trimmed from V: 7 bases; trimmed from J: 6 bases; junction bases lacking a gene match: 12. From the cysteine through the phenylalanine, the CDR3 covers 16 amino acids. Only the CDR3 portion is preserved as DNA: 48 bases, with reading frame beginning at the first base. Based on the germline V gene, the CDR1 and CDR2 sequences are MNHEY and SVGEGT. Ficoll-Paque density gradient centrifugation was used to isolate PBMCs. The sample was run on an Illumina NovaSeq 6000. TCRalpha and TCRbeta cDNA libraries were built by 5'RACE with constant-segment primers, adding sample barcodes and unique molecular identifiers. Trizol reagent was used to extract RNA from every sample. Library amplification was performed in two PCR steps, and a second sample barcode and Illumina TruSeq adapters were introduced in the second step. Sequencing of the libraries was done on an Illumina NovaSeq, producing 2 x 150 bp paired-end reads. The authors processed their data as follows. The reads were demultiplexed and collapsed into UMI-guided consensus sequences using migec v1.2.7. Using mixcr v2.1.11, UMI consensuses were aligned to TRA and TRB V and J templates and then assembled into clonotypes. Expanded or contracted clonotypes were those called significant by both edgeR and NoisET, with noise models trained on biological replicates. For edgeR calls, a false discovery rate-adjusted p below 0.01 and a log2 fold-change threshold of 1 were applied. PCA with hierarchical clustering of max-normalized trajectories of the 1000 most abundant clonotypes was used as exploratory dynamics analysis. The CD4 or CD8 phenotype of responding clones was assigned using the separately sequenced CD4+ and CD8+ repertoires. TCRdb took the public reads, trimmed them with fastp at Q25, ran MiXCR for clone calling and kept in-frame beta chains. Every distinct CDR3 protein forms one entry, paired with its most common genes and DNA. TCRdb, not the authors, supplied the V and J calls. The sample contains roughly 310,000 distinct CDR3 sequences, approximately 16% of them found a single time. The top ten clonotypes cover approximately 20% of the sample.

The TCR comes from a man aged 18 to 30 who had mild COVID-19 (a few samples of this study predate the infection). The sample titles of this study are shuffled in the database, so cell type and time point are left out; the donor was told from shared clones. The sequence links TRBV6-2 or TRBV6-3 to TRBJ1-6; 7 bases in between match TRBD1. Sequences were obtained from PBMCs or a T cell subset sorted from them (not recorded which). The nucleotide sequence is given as TGTGCCAGCAATCTGCGACAGGGATCCATTAATTCACCCCTCCACTTT. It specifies CASNLRQGSINSPLHF.